Following are 28 T cell receptor beta chains from one sample sequenced in a study of post-analysis software for immune sequencing data. For these TCRs, the target antigens are not known. Study-wide findings and caveats: Five TRBV segments were more frequent in patients than controls; TRBV5-6, TRBV5-1 and TRBV20-1 belonged to this group.

Unique molecular identifiers were built into the TCR beta cDNA libraries. In TCRdb, the PCR reads were re-called with MiXCR into one record per CDR3 protein. This repertoire shows about 500,000 distinct CDR3 sequences, under 55% found once; its top ten account for about 12%. The material sequenced was blood. The source of these receptors is a girl aged 10 to 17 with multiple sclerosis.

The J gene is TRBJ1-1, the V gene TRBV30; TRBD1 is a possible D gene (6 bases). This CDR3 spans 14 amino acids. In germline, CDR1 is GTSNPN, CDR2 SVGIG (reference sequence). The ends were cut back, 1 base at V and 2 bases at J, with 11 bases in the middle. The CDR3 spells CAWSGGTSNTEAFF. Written as DNA, the CDR3 is TGTGCCTGGAGTGGGGGGACAAGTAACACTGAAGCTTTCTTT.

The rearrangement links TRBV6-2 or TRBV6-3 to TRBJ2-7; D is ambiguous. V lost 5 bases and J 7 bases, leaving 9 bases between the germline ends. This CDR3 has 11 amino acids. The germline CDR1 and CDR2 sequences are MNHEY and SVGEGT. The CDR3 spells CASSDPSEQYF. Here the CDR3 DNA reads TGTGCCAGCAGTGACCCGTCGGAGCAGTACTTC.

J is TRBJ2-7 and V is TRBV5-6; D perhaps matches TRBD1 (6 bases). The CDR3 has 13 residues. In germline, CDR1 is SGHDT, CDR2 YYEEEE. With 4 bases removed from V and 0 bases from J, the gap between germline ends came to 8 bases. For the CDR3, the DNA is TGTGCCAGCAGCGAGGACAGCTCCTACGAGCAGTACTTC. Translating it yields CASSEDSSYEQYF.

This clonotype has just a few counts. V gene TRBV12-3 or TRBV12-4 combines with J gene TRBJ2-5; the match to TRBD2 covers 10 bases. J gave up 5 bases and V 1 base, and 7 bases lay outside the gene matches. The CDR3 length is 16 residues. CDR3 nucleotides: TGTGCCAGCAGTTTAGGGGGCCTAGCGGGAGTGGAGACCCAGTACTTC. Translating it yields CASSLGGLAGVETQYF.

V and J are TRBV29-1 and TRBJ1-4; D unclear. The CDR3 spans 13 residues. Germline lookup yields CDR1 SQVTM and CDR2 ANQGSEA. Trimming took 5 bases from V and 3 from J, leaving 10 bases between them. The CDR3 DNA reads TGCAGCGTTCGAAGGGCGGCTAATGAAAAACTGTTTTTT. Encoded protein: CSVRRAANEKLFF.

The chain recombines TRBV20-1 with TRBJ2-1, with 10 bases aligning to TRBD2. With 3 bases clipped from V and 9 bases from J, the junction kept 5 bases outside the gene matches. Germline lookup yields CDR1 DFQATT and CDR2 SNEGSKA (reference sequence). The CDR3 length is 13 residues. This CDR3 is CSASEVAGGEQFF. CDR3 sequence (DNA): TGCAGTGCTAGTGAGGTAGCGGGAGGTGAGCAGTTCTTC.

The chain joins TRBV4-3 to TRBJ2-3; the D gene is possibly TRBD2 (6 bases). The CDR3 extends over 14 amino acids. In germline, CDR1 is LGHNA, CDR2 YSLEER. V was cut by 0 bases and J by 6 bases, with 10 bases left in between. In DNA form, the CDR3 reads TGCGCCAGCAGCCAAGATCTAGCGTGGGATACGCAGTATTTT. As protein: CASSQDLAWDTQYF.

This clonotype was observed a few times. One end of the junction does not line up with germline, which may come from a read error. The chain combines TRBV20-1 with TRBJ1-4; TRBD1 aligns across 7 bases. The CDR3 is made up of 12 amino acids. Looked up from germline, CDR1 is DFQATT and CDR2 is SNEGSKA (reference sequence). CDR3 bases: TGCGGTGCACCGGGACAGAATGAAAAACTGTTTTTT. It specifies CGAPGQNEKLFF.

Details on this clonotype: A read error may be the cause here, since a much bigger clone is one base away. Here the CDR3 reads CASSLWETQYF. CDR3 nucleotide sequence: TGTGCCAGCAGCTTATGGGAGACCCAGTACTTC. The rearrangement uses TRBV7-9 and TRBJ2-5; D not certain. The ends were cut back, 2 bases at V and 5 bases at J, with 3 bases in the middle. The germline CDR1 and CDR2 sequences are SEHNR and FQNEAQ (reference sequence). This CDR3 comprises 11 residues. Supplemented by reference TRBV7-9 and TRBJ2-5, the full variable domain reads DTGVSQNPRHKITKRGQNVTFRCDPISEHNRLYWYRQTLGQGPEFLTYFQNEAQLEKSRLLSDRFSAERPKGSFSTLEIQRTEQGDSAMYLCASSLWETQYFGPGTRLLVL.

The J gene is TRBJ1-2, the V gene TRBV6-1, with a tentative D call TRBD1 (5 bases). The CDR3 extends over 13 amino acids. V was trimmed by 3 bases and J by 4 bases, leaving 9 bases between them. Germline-derived CDR1 and CDR2 are MNHNS and SASEGT. The CDR3 region has the DNA TGTGCCAGCAGTGATACGGGGGGCTATGGCTACACCTTC. Encoded protein: CASSDTGGYGYTF.

This clonotype was seen more than once but under ten times. The chain links TRBV6-2 or TRBV6-3 to TRBJ2-7, with TRBD2 identical over 11 bases. Germline V gene data show CDR1 as MNHEY and CDR2 as SVGEGT. This CDR3 comprises 16 residues. With V trimmed by 6 bases and J by 4 bases, 11 bases remained unmatched. The CDR3 DNA sequence: TGTGCCAGCAGACCCTCCGGGACTAGCGGAACTTACGAGCAGTACTTC. This translates into CASRPSGTSGTYEQYF.

The chain links TRBV18 to TRBJ2-1; D may be TRBD1 (6 bases). CDR1 is KGHSH, CDR2 LQKENI, per germline. Deletions cut 4 bases from V and 9 bases from J, with 10 bases between. The CDR3 runs 12 residues. The CDR3 sequence is CASSQQGSEQFF. CDR3 DNA sequence: TGTGCCAGCTCACAACAGGGCAGTGAGCAGTTCTTC.

A few counts support this clonotype. The chain combines TRBV20-1 with TRBJ2-7, with TRBD2 identical over 10 bases. J lost 0 bases, V lost 6 bases, and 8 bases had no gene match. This CDR3 comprises 15 residues. Germline lookup yields CDR1 DFQATT and CDR2 SNEGSKA (reference sequence). The CDR3 reads CSAPRPSGSSYEQYF. For the CDR3, the DNA is TGCAGTGCCCCTAGGCCTAGCGGGAGCTCCTACGAGCAGTACTTC.

The V and J genes are TRBV12-3 or TRBV12-4 and TRBJ1-1; 8 nucleotides align to TRBD1. Losses at the gene ends were 6 bases for V and 4 bases for J; bases not matched to a gene: 19. CDR3 length: 18 residues. This CDR3 is CASSQTRGTGQPGTEAFF. CDR3 in DNA: TGTGCCAGCAGCCAGACTAGGGGGACAGGTCAGCCGGGCACTGAAGCTTTCTTT.

The rearrangement links TRBV7-2 to TRBJ2-7; the D is unclear. Trimming left V 1 base short and J 3 bases short, with 10 bases between. Germline V gene sequence: CDR1 SGHTA, CDR2 FQGNSA. CDR3 length equals 14 residues. The chain's CDR3 is CASSLGRALYEQYF. The CDR3 DNA is TGTGCCAGCAGCTTAGGTCGGGCCCTCTACGAGCAGTACTTC.

CDR3 in DNA: TGCGCCAGCAGCTTAACCGGGACAGGTACTGCTAACTATGGCTACACCTTC. It codes for CASSLTGTGTANYGYTF. This chain connects TRBV5-1 to TRBJ1-2; 8 bases map to TRBD1. This CDR3 region has 17 residues. V shed 2 bases, J shed 0 bases, and the junction held 9 bases outside the gene matches. The germline V gene encodes CDR1 SGHRS and CDR2 YFSETQ.

This sequence joins TRBV12-3 or TRBV12-4 and TRBJ2-1; the D is unclear. The CDR3 runs 14 residues. V shed 4 bases and J shed 4 bases, with 11 bases lying between them. CDR3 protein: CASSYVGYYNEQFF. The CDR3 DNA reads TGTGCCAGCAGTTACGTCGGCTATTACAATGAGCAGTTCTTC.

For the CDR3, the DNA is TGTGCCAGCAGTTTTGCCGGGACTACACCCCAAGAGACCCAGTACTTC. This sequence encodes CASSFAGTTPQETQYF. The chain employs TRBV6-2 or TRBV6-3 and TRBJ2-5, with 7 bases lining up with TRBD2. Germline V lookup: CDR1 MNHEY, CDR2 SVGEGT. The length of the CDR3 is 16 residues. V was pared by 4 bases and J by 1 base, with 9 bases of the junction left unmatched.

The chain employs TRBV7-2 and TRBJ2-7, with 8 bases identical to TRBD1. J was trimmed by 4 bases and V by 5 bases; bases with no gene match: 4. This CDR3 is 13 amino acids long. Germline V gives CDR1 SGHTA, CDR2 FQGNSA. The CDR3 DNA reads TGTGCCAGCAGCGGGACAGGAGAGTACGAGCAGTACTTC. This translates into CASSGTGEYEQYF.

The gene calls are TRBV9 and TRBJ1-5, with no clear D. Germline assignment: CDR1 SGDLS and CDR2 YYNGEE. V lost 3 bases, J lost 4 bases, and 8 bases lay in between. This CDR3 is built from 13 residues. CDR3 region: CASSEGLNQPQHF. The CDR3 nucleotides read TGTGCCAGCAGCGAGGGCCTTAATCAGCCCCAGCATTTT. Full variable domain (missing parts from reference TRBV9 and TRBJ1-5): DSGVTQTPKHLITATGQRVTLRCSPRSGDLSVYWYQQSLDQGLQFLIQYYNGEERAKGNILERFSAQQFPDLHSELNLSSLELGDSALYFCASSEGLNQPQHFGDGTRLSIL.

Details on this clonotype: This may stem from a read error, because a much larger clone lies one nucleotide away. Here the CDR3 reads CASSWVVGYNEQFF. In DNA, the CDR3 is TGCGCCAGCAGCTGGGTAGTCGGTTACAATGAGCAGTTCTTC. This sequence joins TRBV5-1 and TRBJ2-1; D unclear. Per the germline V gene, CDR1 is SGHRS and CDR2 is YFSETQ. The CDR3 covers 14 residues. Deletions cut 3 bases from V and 4 bases from J, with 11 bases between.

The genes are TRBV20-1 and TRBJ2-5; possibly TRBD1 or TRBD2 for D (6 bases each). The CDR3 length is 17 residues. The germline V gene encodes CDR1 DFQATT and CDR2 SNEGSKA (reference sequence). V lost 6 bases and J 0 bases, leaving 23 bases between the germline ends. The CDR3, as DNA: TGCAGTGCCAGTCCCGTTAGGAGGGGGAATCACCAAGAGACCCAGTACTTC. It specifies CSASPVRRGNHQETQYF.

This clonotype was found a few times. V gene TRBV7-3 combines with J gene TRBJ2-5; 8 bases map to TRBD2. Unmatched junction bases numbered 7, after V lost 5 bases and J lost 2 bases. This CDR3 contains 15 residues. Looked up from germline, CDR1 is SGHTA and CDR2 is FQGTGA. The CDR3, as DNA: TGTGCCAGCAGCCCCCAGAGCGGGGGACAAGAGACCCAGTACTTC. Residues: CASSPQSGGQETQYF.

The CDR3 DNA reads as TGCAGCGTTGAACCCGACAGGGGTTTATCAACTAATGAAAAACTGTTTTTT. It codes for CSVEPDRGLSTNEKLFF. This chain connects TRBV29-1 to TRBJ1-4, with 8 bases identical to TRBD1. Germline CDR1 reads SQVTM; CDR2 reads ANQGSEA. The length of the CDR3 is 17 residues. V shed 2 bases, J shed 0 bases, and the junction held 8 bases outside the gene matches.

This clonotype was counted between two and nine times. The gene calls are TRBV28 and TRBJ2-3; 8 bases map to TRBD2. The CDR3 sequence is 17 residues long. The J segment lost 3 bases and the V segment lost 5 bases, leaving 13 bases of the junction unmatched. Germline V gives CDR1 MDHEN, CDR2 SYDVKM. CDR3 nucleotides: TGTGCCAGCAGTCAACACAAAGCGGGAGTGGCAACAGATACGCAGTATTTT. The encoded protein is CASSQHKAGVATDTQYF.

The rearrangement uses TRBV15 and TRBJ1-4, with no clear D. Trimming shortened V by 6 bases and J by 0 bases, and 8 bases separated the two germline ends. Germline-derived CDR1 and CDR2 are LNHNV and YYDKDF (reference sequence). This CDR3 is built from 14 residues. The CDR3: CATRARATNEKLFF. The CDR3 DNA is TGTGCCACCAGGGCCAGAGCAACTAATGAAAAACTGTTTTTT.

This chain links TRBV28 with TRBJ1-2; D is unclear. The CDR3 has 12 residues. From germline, CDR1 is MDHEN and CDR2 SYDVKM. The V gene lost 6 bases and the J gene lost 3 bases, with 8 bases spanning the gap. The CDR3 here is CASSLKDYGYTF. DNA of the CDR3: TGTGCCAGCAGCCTGAAAGACTATGGCTACACCTTC.

V and J are TRBV7-3 and TRBJ2-5; 9 positions match TRBD1. V gave up 0 bases and J gave up 5 bases; unmatched junction bases: 4. This CDR3 contains 15 residues. Germline V gene data show CDR1 as SGHTA and CDR2 as FQGTGA. The CDR3 here is CASSLTQGAWETQYF. The CDR3 DNA sequence: TGTGCCAGCAGCTTAACACAGGGGGCCTGGGAGACCCAGTACTTC.